These 16 T cell receptor beta chains originate from one sample sequenced in a study of T-cell reconstitution after alpha-beta-depleted transplantation in children. The authors prepared the TCRbeta library with unique molecular identifiers. TCRdb itself ran the PCR reads through MiXCR, one entry per CDR3 protein. The table lists a few hundred thousand distinct CDR3 sequences, more than 7.5% of them singletons. The specimen comprised PBMCs from the stem cell graft donor, sampled from the stem cell graft. The receptors originated from a human donor who donated a stem cell graft to a child with SCID.

V gene TRBV5-1 combines with J gene TRBJ2-1; weak D call: TRBD2 (5 bases). This CDR3 spans 16 amino acids. The ends were cut back, 4 bases at V and 3 bases at J, with 17 bases in the middle. Germline V gene lookup returns CDR1 SGHRS and CDR2 YFSETQ. This chain's CDR3 is CASSPNSGSDYNEQFF. As DNA, the CDR3 is TGCGCCAGCAGCCCCAACAGCGGATCGGACTACAATGAGCAGTTCTTC.

This clonotype was picked up many times. The gene calls are TRBV20-1 and TRBJ2-7, with 9 bases identical to TRBD1. The V segment lost 6 bases and the J segment 3 bases; nucleotides outside the gene matches: 6. The CDR3 loop spans 13 amino acids. Germline V lookup: CDR1 DFQATT, CDR2 SNEGSKA (reference sequence). CDR3 loop: CSARGQGDYEQYF. The CDR3 region has the DNA TGCAGTGCACGGGGACAGGGAGACTACGAGCAGTACTTC.

This clonotype was counted many times. This rearrangement joins TRBV5-1 to TRBJ1-4, with a tentative D call TRBD1 (5 bases). Germline values: CDR1 SGHRS, CDR2 YFSETQ. This CDR3 comprises 13 residues. Trimming pared 7 bases from V and 7 bases from J, leaving 14 bases between. CDR3 region: CASSGGSGEKLFF. CDR3 coding DNA: TGCGCCAGCTCCGGGGGTAGCGGTGAAAAACTGTTTTTT. The complete variable domain, with remaining parts taken from reference TRBV5-1 and TRBJ1-4, reads KAGVTQTPRYLIKTRGQQVTLSCSPISGHRSVSWYQQTPGQGLQFLFEYFSETQRNKGNFPGRFSGRQFSNSRSEMNVSTLELGDSALYLCASSGGSGEKLFFGSGTQLSVL.

There are a few counts of this clonotype. The rearrangement links TRBV4-1 to TRBJ1-1; no clear D gene. The CDR3 covers 17 residues. V was pared by 1 base and J by 5 bases, with 20 bases between. Germline lookup yields CDR1 MGHRA and CDR2 YSYEKL. CDR3 sequence reads: CASSQGMTYRGHTEAFF. Written as DNA, the CDR3 is TGCGCCAGCAGCCAAGGAATGACTTACCGAGGGCATACTGAAGCTTTCTTT.

This clonotype was counted at least ten times. The chain recombines TRBV23-1 with TRBJ1-5; TRBD1 might be the D (5 bases). TRBV23-1 is an open reading frame, and its role is uncertain. This CDR3 is built from 15 residues. The V end lost 4 bases, the J end lost 10 bases, and 20 bases lay between the germline ends. CDR3: CASSPPGREVAPQHF. In nucleotides, the CDR3 is TGCGCCAGCAGTCCCCCAGGGAGGGAGGTTGCTCCCCAGCATTTT.

This clonotype came up many times. The rearrangement links TRBV27 to TRBJ1-3; no clear D gene. Trimming pared 6 bases from V and 7 bases from J, leaving 16 bases between. This CDR3 contains 14 residues. Germline V CDR1 and CDR2: MNHEY, SMNVEV (reference sequence). The DNA for the CDR3 is TGTGCCAGCAGCACGACTCATAGAGGGAACACCATATATTTT. Translating gives CASSTTHRGNTIYF.

In its sample, this clonotype was seen many times. The chain uses TRBV5-1 and TRBJ2-1; D may be TRBD1 or TRBD2 (7 bases each). Germline V gene lookup returns CDR1 SGHRS and CDR2 YFSETQ. The CDR3 spans 14 residues. The V gene lost 8 bases and the J gene lost 10 bases, with 22 bases spanning the gap. The CDR3 spells CASGGDSLWREQFF. The CDR3 region has the DNA TGCGCCAGTGGGGGGGACAGCCTATGGCGCGAGCAGTTCTTC.

This clonotype was seen a few times. The V and J genes are TRBV5-1 and TRBJ2-1; no clear D gene. Deletions cut 4 bases from V and 3 bases from J, with 11 bases between. Germline V CDR1 and CDR2: SGHRS, YFSETQ. This CDR3 contains 14 residues. CDR3 nucleotides: TGCGCCAGCAGCGAAGGACGGAGCTACAATGAGCAGTTCTTC. Its translation is CASSEGRSYNEQFF. Variable domain in full (rest from reference TRBV5-1 and TRBJ2-1): KAGVTQTPRYLIKTRGQQVTLSCSPISGHRSVSWYQQTPGQGLQFLFEYFSETQRNKGNFPGRFSGRQFSNSRSEMNVSTLELGDSALYLCASSEGRSYNEQFFGPGTRLTVL.

Comment on this clonotype: A much larger clone lies one base from this, so it may be a read error. V and J are TRBV4-1 and TRBJ1-2; unclear D gene. The CDR3 sequence is 14 residues long. The germline V gene has CDR1 MGHRA and CDR2 YSYEKL. The CDR3 DNA sequence: TGCGCCAGCAGCCATGCATCTTCTAACTATGGCGACACCTTC. It is translated as CASSHASSNYGDTF.

This rearrangement joins TRBV9 to TRBJ1-1; D unclear. Trimming took 4 bases from V and 0 from J, leaving 7 bases between them. The germline CDR1 and CDR2 sequences are SGDLS and YYNGEE. The CDR3 has 13 residues. The CDR3 DNA reads as TGTGCCAGCAGCACCAGCCTGAACACTGAAGCTTTCTTT. Translation gives CASSTSLNTEAFF. The complete variable domain, with remaining parts taken from reference TRBV9 and TRBJ1-1, reads DSGVTQTPKHLITATGQRVTLRCSPRSGDLSVYWYQQSLDQGLQFLIQYYNGEERAKGNILERFSAQQFPDLHSELNLSSLELGDSALYFCASSTSLNTEAFFGQGTRLTVV.

This clonotype showed up many times. The chain links TRBV5-1 to TRBJ2-7; TRBD1 agrees at 7 bases. The CDR3 is made up of 13 amino acids. V trimming: 4 bases; J trimming: 6 bases; junction bases outside the gene matches: 7. Germline CDR1 SGHRS, CDR2 YFSETQ. Here the CDR3 reads CASSTRQGSEQYF. The CDR3 nucleotides are TGCGCCAGCAGCACTAGACAGGGAAGCGAGCAGTACTTC.

This clonotype was counted many times. CDR3 DNA: TGCGCCAGCAGCTCTGGGGGGAGTAGAGGCTACACCTTC. Protein product: CASSSGGSRGYTF. The V gene is TRBV5-1, the J gene TRBJ1-2; D might be TRBD1 (5 bases). V gave up 3 bases and J gave up 8 bases, with 14 bases separating them. CDR1 and CDR2 from the germline V gene are SGHRS and YFSETQ. The CDR3 is made up of 13 amino acids.

This clonotype occurred many times. V usage is TRBV5-5 and J usage is TRBJ1-1, with 7 bases that match TRBD1. V gave up 3 bases and J gave up 0 bases; unmatched junction bases: 5. Germline V gene sequence: CDR1 SGHKS, CDR2 YYEKEE (reference sequence). This CDR3 region has 15 residues. CDR3 coding DNA: TGTGCCAGCAGCTCGCCCGGGACAGTGAACACTGAAGCTTTCTTT. Its protein is CASSSPGTVNTEAFF.

J is TRBJ1-2 and V is TRBV14, with 7 bases fitting TRBD1. Trimming removed 6 bases from V and 0 bases from J; junction bases left unmatched: 10. Germline CDR1 reads SGHDN; CDR2 reads FVKESK. The CDR3 is 16 amino acids. The CDR3 sequence: CASSRNRGSPNYGYTF. As DNA, the CDR3 is TGTGCCAGCAGTCGTAACAGGGGATCTCCTAACTATGGCTACACCTTC.

Many counts were recorded for this clonotype. The genes are TRBV20-1 and TRBJ2-4; D unresolved. The germline CDR1 and CDR2 sequences are DFQATT and SNEGSKA (reference sequence). The CDR3 covers 11 residues. The germline V and J ends were trimmed by 3 bases and 10 bases, with 10 bases remaining between them. CDR3 amino acids: CSASNLGIQYF. The CDR3 nucleotides are TGCAGTGCTAGCAACCTGGGTATTCAGTACTTC.

The sample holds many counts of this clonotype. The chain has TRBV7-8 and TRBJ2-3; no clear D. Deletions cut 3 bases from V and 4 bases from J, with 14 bases between. The CDR3 is 15 residues long. In germline, CDR1 is SGHVS, CDR2 FQNEAQ. CDR3 in DNA: TGTGCCAGCAGCTTCCTCAGCTTGGTGTCAGATACGCAGTATTTT. This sequence encodes CASSFLSLVSDTQYF.